This T cell receptor beta chain was retrieved from a study of cytomegalovirus exposure and HLA in healthy donors. Study-level results: The majority of TCR sequences were rare, yet some public TCRs appeared in many donors. Listed as cytomegalovirus-associated were 170 or so TCR beta chains. Cytomegalovirus status was reportedly diagnosed by the classifier with high specificity and sensitivity.

The length of the CDR3 is 13 residues. V lost 7 bases, J lost 3 bases, and 10 bases lay in between. CDR1 and CDR2 from the germline V gene are ENHRY and SYGVKD. Primers: 60 Vbeta forward and 13 Jbeta reverse. The assay was immunoSEQ multiplex PCR, and TCRdb's table has in-frame clones only and misses some. The sample lists fewer than 200,000 clones, 76% occurring once. This clone was detected only once. Antigen specificity is unknown. The receptor was isolated from a female donor in good health and CMV-seronegative. The rearrangement joins TRBV10-3 to TRBJ1-3, with D perhaps matching TRBD1 (6 bases). Sequencing input: PBMCs. This CDR3 is CAIIGGFGNTIYF. DNA of the CDR3: TGTGCCATCATAGGGGGATTTGGAAACACCATATATTTT.